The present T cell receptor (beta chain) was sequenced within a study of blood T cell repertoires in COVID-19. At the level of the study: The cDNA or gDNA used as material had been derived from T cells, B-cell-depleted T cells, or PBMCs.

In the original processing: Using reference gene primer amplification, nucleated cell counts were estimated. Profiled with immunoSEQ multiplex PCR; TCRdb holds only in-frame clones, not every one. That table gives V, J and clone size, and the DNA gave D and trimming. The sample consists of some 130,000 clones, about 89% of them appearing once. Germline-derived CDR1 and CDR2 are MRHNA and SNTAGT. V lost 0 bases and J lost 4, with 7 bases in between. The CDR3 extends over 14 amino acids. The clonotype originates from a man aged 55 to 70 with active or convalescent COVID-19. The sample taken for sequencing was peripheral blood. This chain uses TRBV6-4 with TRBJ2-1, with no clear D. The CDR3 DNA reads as TGTGCCAGCAGTGACTCGGCGGAGTACAATGAGCAGTTCTTC. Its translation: CASSDSAEYNEQFF.